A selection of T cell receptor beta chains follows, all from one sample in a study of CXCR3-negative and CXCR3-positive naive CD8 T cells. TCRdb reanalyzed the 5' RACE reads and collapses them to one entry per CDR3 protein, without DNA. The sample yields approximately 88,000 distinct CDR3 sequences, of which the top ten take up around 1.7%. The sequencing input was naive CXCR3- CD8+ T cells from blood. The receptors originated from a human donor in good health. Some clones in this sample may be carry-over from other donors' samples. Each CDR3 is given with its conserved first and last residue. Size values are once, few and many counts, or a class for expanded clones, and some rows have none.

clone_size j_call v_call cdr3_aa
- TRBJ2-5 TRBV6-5 CASSPSKVQETQYF
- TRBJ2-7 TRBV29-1 CSVLPFQGSYEQYF
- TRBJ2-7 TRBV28 CASSYRDRGTYEQYF
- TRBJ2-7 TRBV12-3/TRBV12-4 CASSLYGRDAYF
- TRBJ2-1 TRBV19 CASPRTPISSYNEQFF
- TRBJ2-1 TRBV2 CASSERIGRYNEQFF
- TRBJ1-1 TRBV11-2 CASSRFVRGTGGADTEAFF
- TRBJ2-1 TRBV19 CASSTRDSSYNEQFF
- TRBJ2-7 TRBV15 CATSSSTSGDSYEQYF
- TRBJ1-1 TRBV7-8 CASSLDPGGPTEAFF
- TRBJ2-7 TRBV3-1 CASSPQTGKMDEQYF
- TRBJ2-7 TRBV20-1 CSARDLDRGSYEQYF
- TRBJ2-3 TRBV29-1 CSVDTGLITDTQYF
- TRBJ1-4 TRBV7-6 CASSLDAGSEKLFF
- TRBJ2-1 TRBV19 CASSIASGPYNEQFF
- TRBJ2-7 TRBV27 CASSLEGKDYEQYF
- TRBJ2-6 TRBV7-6 CASSLAGLAGTGPGANVLTF
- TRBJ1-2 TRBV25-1 CASSEGTGDGYTF
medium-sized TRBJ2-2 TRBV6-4 CASSESGTTGELFF
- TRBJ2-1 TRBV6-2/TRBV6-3 CASSYSDGFNEQFF
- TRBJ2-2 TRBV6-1 CASPNDWNTGELFF
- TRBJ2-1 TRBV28 CASSLPGQGDNEQFF
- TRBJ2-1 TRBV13 CASSLTVTLAGELSYNEQFF
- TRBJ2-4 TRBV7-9 CASSNPRDNIAKNIQYF
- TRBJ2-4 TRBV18 CASSPNTGFAKNIQYF
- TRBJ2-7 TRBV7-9 CASSPDRIGEQYF
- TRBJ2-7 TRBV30 CAWGVGGTQPSYEQYF
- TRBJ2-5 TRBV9 CASSEDRAAETQYF
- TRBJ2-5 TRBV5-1 CASSLDLRDRVYQETQYF
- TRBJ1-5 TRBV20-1 CSARDGEFQPQHF
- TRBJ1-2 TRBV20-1 CRATDGNNYGYTF
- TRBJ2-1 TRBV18 CASSPEPSGGFRGEQFF
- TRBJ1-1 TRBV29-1 CSVDPFGTGNTEAFF
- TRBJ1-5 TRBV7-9 CASSLAGTGYQPQHF
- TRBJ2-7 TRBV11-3 CASSPPWTAYEQYF
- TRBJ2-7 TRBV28 CASSFSGGNYEQYF
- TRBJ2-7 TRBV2 CASRPGTGDGYEQYF
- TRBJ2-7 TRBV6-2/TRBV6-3 CASSYSGQGGYEQYF
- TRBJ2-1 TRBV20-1 CSARDLGGQSEQFF
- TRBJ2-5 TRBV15 CATSPGRGETQYF
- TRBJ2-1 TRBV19 CASSIGRGRLNEQFF
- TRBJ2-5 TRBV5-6 CASSLVLGETQYF
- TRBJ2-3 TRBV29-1 CSVEEWGTQYF
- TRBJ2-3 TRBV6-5 CASSLYAGVTDTQYF